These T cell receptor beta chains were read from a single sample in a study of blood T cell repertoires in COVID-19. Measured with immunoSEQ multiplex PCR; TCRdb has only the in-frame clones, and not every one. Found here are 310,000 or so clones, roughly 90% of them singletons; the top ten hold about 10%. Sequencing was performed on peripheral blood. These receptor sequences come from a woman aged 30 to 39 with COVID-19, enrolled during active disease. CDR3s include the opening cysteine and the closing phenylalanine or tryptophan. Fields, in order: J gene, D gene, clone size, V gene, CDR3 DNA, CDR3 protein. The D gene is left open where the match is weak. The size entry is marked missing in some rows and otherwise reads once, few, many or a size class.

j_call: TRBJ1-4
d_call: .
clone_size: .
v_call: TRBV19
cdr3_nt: TGTGCCAGTAGAGACGCCGGGGAAAAACTGTTTTTT
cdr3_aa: CASRDAGEKLFF

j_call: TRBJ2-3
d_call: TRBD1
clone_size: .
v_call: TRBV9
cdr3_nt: TGTGCCAGCAGCGCCTGGACAGGCCTTTCCACAGATACGCAGTATTTT
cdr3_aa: CASSAWTGLSTDTQYF

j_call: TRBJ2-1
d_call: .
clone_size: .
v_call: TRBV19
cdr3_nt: TGTGCCAGTAGTCCTTTTGGGGCCCTCGAGCAGTTCTTC
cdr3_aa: CASSPFGALEQFF

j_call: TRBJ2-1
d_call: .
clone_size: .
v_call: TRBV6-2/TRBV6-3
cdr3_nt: TGTGCCAGCAGTTACTCGATTAGTCACAATGAGCAGTTCTTC
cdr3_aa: CASSYSISHNEQFF

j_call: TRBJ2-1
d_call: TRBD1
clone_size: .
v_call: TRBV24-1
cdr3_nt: TGTGCCACCAGTGACCCTGGACAGGGGAATCTGGATGAGCAGTTCTTC
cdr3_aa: CATSDPGQGNLDEQFF

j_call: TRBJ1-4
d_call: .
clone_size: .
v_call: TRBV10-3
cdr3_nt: TGTGCCATCAGTACAGGTTCTAATGAAAAACTGTTTTTT
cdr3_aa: CAISTGSNEKLFF

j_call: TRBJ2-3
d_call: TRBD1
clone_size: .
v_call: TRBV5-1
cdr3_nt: TGCGCCAGCAGCTTGGGGACAGGGGGCAAAGATACGCAGTATTTT
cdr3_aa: CASSLGTGGKDTQYF

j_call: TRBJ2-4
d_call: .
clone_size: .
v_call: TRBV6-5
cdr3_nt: TGTGCCAGCACCCTAAATGGTATAGCCAAAAACATTCAGTACTTC
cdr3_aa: CASTLNGIAKNIQYF

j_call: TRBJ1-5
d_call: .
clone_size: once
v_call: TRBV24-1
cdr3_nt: TGTGCCACCAGTGATCACAGGGATAGCAATCAGCCCCAGCATTTT
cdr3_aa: CATSDHRDSNQPQHF

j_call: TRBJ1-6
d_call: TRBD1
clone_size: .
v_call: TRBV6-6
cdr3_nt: TGTGCCAGCAGTTACGACAGGGGACGTTCACCCCTCCACTTT
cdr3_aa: CASSYDRGRSPLHF

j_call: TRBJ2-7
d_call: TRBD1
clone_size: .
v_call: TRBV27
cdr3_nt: TGTGCCAGCAGTTTTTCGGGACAGGGCCACGAGCAGTACTTC
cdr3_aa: CASSFSGQGHEQYF

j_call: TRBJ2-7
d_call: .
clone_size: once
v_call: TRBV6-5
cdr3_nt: TGTGCCAGCAGTTACCTCCGAGGGTCCTACGAGCAGTACTTC
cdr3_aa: CASSYLRGSYEQYF

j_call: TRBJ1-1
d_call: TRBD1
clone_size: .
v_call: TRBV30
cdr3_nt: TGTGCCTGGCTTGACAGGGCGAACACTGAAGCTTTCTTT
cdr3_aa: CAWLDRANTEAFF

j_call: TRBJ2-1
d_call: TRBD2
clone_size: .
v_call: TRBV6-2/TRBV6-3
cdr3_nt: TGTGCCAGCAGCCCGAGGACTAGCGGGTACAATGAGCAGTTCTTC
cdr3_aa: CASSPRTSGYNEQFF

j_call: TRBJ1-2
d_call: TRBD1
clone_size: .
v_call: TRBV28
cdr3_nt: TGTGCCAGCAGCGGGGGACAGGCCCTATCCTATGGCTACACCTTC
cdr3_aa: CASSGGQALSYGYTF

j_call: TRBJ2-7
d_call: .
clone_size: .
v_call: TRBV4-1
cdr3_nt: TGCGCCAGCAGCCCTTCTAATTCGGGCTACGAGCAGTACTTC
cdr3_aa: CASSPSNSGYEQYF

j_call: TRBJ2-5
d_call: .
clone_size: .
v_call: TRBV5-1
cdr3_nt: TGCGCCAGCAGCTTGCTCCCTAGCGCCCAAGAGACCCAGTACTTC
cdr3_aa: CASSLLPSAQETQYF

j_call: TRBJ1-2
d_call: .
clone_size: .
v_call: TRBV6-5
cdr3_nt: TGTGCCAGCAGCCGACTGGTCGATCTTAATGGCTACACCTTC
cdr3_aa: CASSRLVDLNGYTF

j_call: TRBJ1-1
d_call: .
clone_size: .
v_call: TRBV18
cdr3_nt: TGTGCCAGCTCACCACGGAGGAACACTGAAGCTTTCTTT
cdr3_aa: CASSPRRNTEAFF

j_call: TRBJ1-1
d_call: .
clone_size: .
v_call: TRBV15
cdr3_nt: TGTGCCACCAGCAGAGGCCACAGGATCGTGAACACTGAAGCTTTCTTT
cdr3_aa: CATSRGHRIVNTEAFF

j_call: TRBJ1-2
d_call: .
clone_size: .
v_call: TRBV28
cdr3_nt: TGTGCCAGCAGTCTCACAGGGTACGGCGGCTACACCTTC
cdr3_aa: CASSLTGYGGYTF

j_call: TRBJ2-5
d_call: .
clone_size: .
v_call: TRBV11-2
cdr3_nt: TGTGCCAGCAGCCCGGGGAACCAAGAGACCCAGTACTTC
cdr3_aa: CASSPGNQETQYF

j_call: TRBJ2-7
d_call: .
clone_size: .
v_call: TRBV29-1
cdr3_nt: TGCAGCGTTCAACTAGGGAGCTACGAGCAGTACTTC
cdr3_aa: CSVQLGSYEQYF

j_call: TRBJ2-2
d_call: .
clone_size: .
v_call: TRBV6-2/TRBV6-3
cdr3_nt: TGTGCCAGCAGTCGGACTATAGGGGCCGGGGAGCTGTTTTTT
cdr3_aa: CASSRTIGAGELFF

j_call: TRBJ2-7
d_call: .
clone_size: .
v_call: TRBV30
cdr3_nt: TGTGCCTGGAGTTTAGCGTCCCGCGAGCAGTACTTC
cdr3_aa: CAWSLASREQYF

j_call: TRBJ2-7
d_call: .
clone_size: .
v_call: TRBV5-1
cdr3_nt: TGCGCCAGCAGCTTGGCGGGATTGGGGAACTACGAGCAGTACTTC
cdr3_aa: CASSLAGLGNYEQYF

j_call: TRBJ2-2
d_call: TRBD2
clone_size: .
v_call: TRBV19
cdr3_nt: TGTGCCAGTAGTACCATAGCGGGAGTAGGCGGGGAGCTGTTTTTT
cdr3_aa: CASSTIAGVGGELFF

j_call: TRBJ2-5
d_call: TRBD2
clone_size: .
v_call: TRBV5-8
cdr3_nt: TGTGCCAGCAGCTTGGCCCAACTAGCGGATCAAGAGACCCAGTACTTC
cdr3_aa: CASSLAQLADQETQYF

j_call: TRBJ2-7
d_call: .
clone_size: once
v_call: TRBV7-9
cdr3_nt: TGTGCCAGTCGATCAGGGTCAGACCCCTACGAGCAGTACTTC
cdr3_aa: CASRSGSDPYEQYF

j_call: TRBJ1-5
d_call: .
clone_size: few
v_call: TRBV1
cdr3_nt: TGCACCAGCAGCCAACTTCCCGGGACAGGGAACAATCAGCCCCAGCATTTT
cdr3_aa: CTSSQLPGTGNNQPQHF

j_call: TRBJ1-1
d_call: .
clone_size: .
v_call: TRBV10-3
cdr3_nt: TGTGCCATCAGTGAGTCTGCTAGTTGGAATGAAGCTTTCTTT
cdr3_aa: CAISESASWNEAFF

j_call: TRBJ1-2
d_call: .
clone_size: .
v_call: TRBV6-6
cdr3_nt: TGTGCCAGCAGTTACTCAGGGGACTATGGCTACACCTTC
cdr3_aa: CASSYSGDYGYTF

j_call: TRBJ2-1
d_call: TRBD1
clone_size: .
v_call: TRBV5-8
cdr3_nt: TGTGCCAGCAGCTCGACAGGGAATCGGTACAATGAGCAGTTCTTC
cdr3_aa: CASSSTGNRYNEQFF

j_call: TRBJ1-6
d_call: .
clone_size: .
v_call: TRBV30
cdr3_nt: TGTGCCTGGAGTGTACTATCAAGCTCCTATAATTCACCCCTCCACTTT
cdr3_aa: CAWSVLSSSYNSPLHF

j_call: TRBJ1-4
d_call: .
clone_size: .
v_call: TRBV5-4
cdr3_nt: TGTGCCAGCAGCTTGGGGGCAGGGGATGAAAAACTGTTTTTT
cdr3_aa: CASSLGAGDEKLFF

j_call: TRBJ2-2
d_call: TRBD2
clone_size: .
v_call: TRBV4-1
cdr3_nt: TGCGCCAGCAGCCAAGCCCCTCTAGCGGGAGGGATCGACACCGGGGAGCTGTTTTTT
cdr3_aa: CASSQAPLAGGIDTGELFF

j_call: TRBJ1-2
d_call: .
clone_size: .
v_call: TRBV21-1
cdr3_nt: TGTGCCAGCAGCAAGCACGGGGGGGCATGGGCATTTGGCTACACCTTC
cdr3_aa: CASSKHGGAWAFGYTF

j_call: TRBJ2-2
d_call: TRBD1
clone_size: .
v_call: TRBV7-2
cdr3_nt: TGTGCCAGCAGCTTAGGACAGGGGAATACCGGGGAGCTGTTTTTT
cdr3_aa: CASSLGQGNTGELFF

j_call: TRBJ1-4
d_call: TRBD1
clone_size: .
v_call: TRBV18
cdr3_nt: TGTGCCAGCTCGGGACAGGGGTCTGAAAAACTGTTTTTT
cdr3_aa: CASSGQGSEKLFF

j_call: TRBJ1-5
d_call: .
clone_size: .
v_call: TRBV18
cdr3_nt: TGTGCCAGCTCACCAGGGCCGAATCAGCCCCAGCATTTT
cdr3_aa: CASSPGPNQPQHF

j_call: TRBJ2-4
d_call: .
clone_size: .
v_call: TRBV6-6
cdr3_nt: TGTGCCAGCAGTTACTCGACGGGGGAAGGCAAAAACATTCAGTACTTC
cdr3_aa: CASSYSTGEGKNIQYF

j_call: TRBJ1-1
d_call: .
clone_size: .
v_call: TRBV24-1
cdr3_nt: TGTGCCACCAGTGATCCGGGGAAGGCTGAAGCTTTCTTT
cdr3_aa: CATSDPGKAEAFF

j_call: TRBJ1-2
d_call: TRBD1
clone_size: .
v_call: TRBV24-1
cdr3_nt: TGTGCCACCAGTGATTCCACCGGGACAGGGGAAGGCTACACCTTC
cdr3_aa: CATSDSTGTGEGYTF

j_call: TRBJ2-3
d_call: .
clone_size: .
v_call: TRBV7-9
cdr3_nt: TGTGCCAGCAGCTTAGTAGGTGGGCAGGGGAACACAGATACGCAGTATTTT
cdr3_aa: CASSLVGGQGNTDTQYF

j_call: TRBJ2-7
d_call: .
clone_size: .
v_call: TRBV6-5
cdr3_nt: TGTGCCAGCCAGGGGCGACTTCCCTACGAGCAGTACTTC
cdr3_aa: CASQGRLPYEQYF

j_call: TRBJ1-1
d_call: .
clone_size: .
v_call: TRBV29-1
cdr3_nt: TGCAGCGGGGCTGAAGGCAGACCGAACACTGAAGCTTTCTTT
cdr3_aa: CSGAEGRPNTEAFF

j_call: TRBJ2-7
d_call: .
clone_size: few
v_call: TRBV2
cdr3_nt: TGTGCCAGCATAGGCCTAGCGAGGCGCCACGAGCAGTACTTC
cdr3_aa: CASIGLARRHEQYF

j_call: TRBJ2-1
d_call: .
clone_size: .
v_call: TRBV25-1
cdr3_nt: TGTGCCAGCAGTGATCCCTGGGCCCTGCCCAATGAGCAGTTCTTC
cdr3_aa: CASSDPWALPNEQFF

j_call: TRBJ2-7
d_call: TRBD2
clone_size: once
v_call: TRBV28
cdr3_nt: TGTGCCAGCAGTTTGGTTCTGGTCCAAGGAGATAGCGGGAGCTCCTACGAGCAGTACTTC
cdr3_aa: CASSLVLVQGDSGSSYEQYF

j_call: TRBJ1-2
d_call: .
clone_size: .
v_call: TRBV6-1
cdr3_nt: TGTGCCAGCAGTGAGGCGGCCTATGGCTACACCTTC
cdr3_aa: CASSEAAYGYTF

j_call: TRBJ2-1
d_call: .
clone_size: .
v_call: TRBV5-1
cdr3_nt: TGCGCCAGCAGTAATAGAGGGAATGAGCAGTTCTTC
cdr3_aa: CASSNRGNEQFF

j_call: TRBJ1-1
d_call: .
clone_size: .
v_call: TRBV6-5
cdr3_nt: TGTGCCAGCAGTCCACGCGGGGGGAACACTGAAGCTTTCTTT
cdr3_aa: CASSPRGGNTEAFF

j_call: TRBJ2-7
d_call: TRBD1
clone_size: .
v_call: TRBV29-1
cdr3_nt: TGCAGCGTTGTTCCCTGGGACAGGATCCACGAGCAGTACTTC
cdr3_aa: CSVVPWDRIHEQYF

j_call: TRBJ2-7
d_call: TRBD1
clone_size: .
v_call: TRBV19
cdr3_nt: TGTGCCAGTAGTATGAAAGGGGGCGCCACCGAGAGGTTAGGCGAGCAGTACTTC
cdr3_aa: CASSMKGGATERLGEQYF

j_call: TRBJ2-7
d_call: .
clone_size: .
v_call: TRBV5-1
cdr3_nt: TGCGCCAGCAGCACCCAGGGTGGCGAGCAGTACTTC
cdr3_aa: CASSTQGGEQYF